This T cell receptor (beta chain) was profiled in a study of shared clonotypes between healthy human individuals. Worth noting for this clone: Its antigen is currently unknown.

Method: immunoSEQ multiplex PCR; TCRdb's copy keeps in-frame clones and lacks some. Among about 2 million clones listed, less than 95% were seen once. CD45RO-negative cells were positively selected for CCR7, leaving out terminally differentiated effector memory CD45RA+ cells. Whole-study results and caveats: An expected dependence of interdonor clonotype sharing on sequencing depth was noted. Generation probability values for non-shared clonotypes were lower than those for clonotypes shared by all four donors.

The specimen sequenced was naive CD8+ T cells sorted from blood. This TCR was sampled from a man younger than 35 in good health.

The DNA for the CDR3 is TGTGCCAGCAGCCCCGGAGTAGCGGGGGCCCAAGAGACCCAGTACTTC. Translated, it gives CASSPGVAGAQETQYF. The J gene is TRBJ2-5, the V gene TRBV11-2, with TRBD2 matching 9 bases. Per the germline V gene, CDR1 is SGHAT and CDR2 is FQNNGV. There are 16 residues in the CDR3. The V gene end was trimmed by 5 bases and the J gene end by 1 base; junction bases not matched to a gene: 8.